This TCR beta chain was captured by sequencing in a study of cytomegalovirus exposure and HLA in healthy donors. Study-level results: TCR beta sequences reportedly predicted the HLA-A and HLA-B alleles of most subjects accurately. Further analysis was carried out later, and it showed several of the most significant clusters appearing linked to common viral pathogens. TRBV6-2, TRBV6-3 and some other V segments were unresolvable in 87-base-pair reads.

The V and J ends lost 5 bases and 7 bases, in that order; junction bases with no gene match: 4. This CDR3 comprises 14 residues. Germline lookup yields CDR1 SGHAT and CDR2 FQNNGV. A note on this clone: Its target is unknown.

Primers: 60 Vbeta forward and 13 Jbeta reverse. Here immunoSEQ multiplex PCR was the method, and the copy in TCRdb shows in-frame clones only, minus some. This sample has around 180,000 clones, with 81% found just once. The specimen was PBMCs. The J gene is TRBJ1-4, the V gene TRBV11-2, with 10 bases aligning to TRBD1. The clonotype was recovered from a man aged 18-30 years in good health and CMV-seronegative. CDR3 sequence (DNA): TGTGCCAGCAGCCTCCGGGACAGGGGTGAAAAACTGTTTTTT. Protein product: CASSLRDRGEKLFF.